This TCR beta chain is from a study of T cells expressing NK-cell markers. Overall study context: Beta-chain profiling covered CD3+CD56+NKG2C+, CD3+CD56+NKG2C- and CD3+CD56-NKG2C+ sorted subsets. The study's findings and limits: Dominance of the CD3+CD56-NKG2C+ fraction by these clonotypes also held in a few donors.

CDR3 length: 15 amino acids. Per germline, CDR1 SGHVS and CDR2 FQNEAQ. Generation of TCR beta cDNA was performed by 5'RACE template switching incorporating UMIs. TCRdb re-analyzed the 5' RACE reads; it lists each CDR3 protein once, without DNA. This sample's clone table lists 400,000 or so distinct CDR3 sequences. Of note for this clonotype: Its antigen is still unknown.

The clonotype originates from a woman between 50 and 59 years old in good health. Sequenced sample: blood T cells: a sorted CD56 or NKG2C T cell subset, CD4+ or CD8+ T cells, or bulk PBMC T cells (not recorded which). The chain is built from TRBV7-8 and TRBJ2-5; no DNA is available, so the TRBD1 call from TCRdb remains unchecked. CDR3 region: CASSIRGYSGETQYF. The variable domain in full, completed from reference TRBV7-8 and TRBJ2-5, reads GAGVSQSPRYKVAKRGQDVALRCDPISGHVSLFWYQQALGQGPEFLTYFQNEAQLDKSGLPSDRFFAERPEGSVSTLKIQRTQQEDSAVYLCASSIRGYSGETQYFGPGTRLLVL.